The source of this TCR beta chain is a study of blood T cell repertoires in COVID-19. The germline CDR1 and CDR2 sequences are LNHDA and SQIVND (reference sequence). This CDR3 has 14 residues. Trimming removed 0 bases from V and 11 bases from J, with 14 bases in between. Profiled with immunoSEQ multiplex PCR; TCRdb holds only in-frame clones, not every one. This table holds fewer than 250,000 clones, approximately 85% found once. The sample comprised peripheral blood. This receptor was taken from a woman older than 75 with COVID-19, enrolled during active disease. This chain connects TRBV19 to TRBJ2-4; D unclear. CDR3 loop: CASSIDPSRGVQYF. The DNA for the CDR3 is TGTGCCAGTAGTATAGATCCGAGTAGAGGAGTTCAGTACTTC.